The 3 T cell receptor beta chains presented below share a single source sample, sequenced in a study of graft-versus-host responses after intestinal transplantation. Measured with immunoSEQ multiplex PCR; TCRdb has only the in-frame clones, and not every one. The table shows more than 90,000 clones, with about 92% occurring only once. What these receptors recognize is not known. The sequenced sample was unstimulated CD4+ T cells sorted from spleen or lymph node cells, obtained before transplant. Receptor source: a human donor who was the organ donor for an intestinal transplant.

Here the CDR3 DNA reads TGTGCCAGCAGTGAACCGGGACATTCTGGAAACACCATATATTTT. Translating gives CASSEPGHSGNTIYF. This chain connects TRBV25-1 to TRBJ1-3, with D possibly matching TRBD1 (6 bases). Trimming took 2 bases from V and 1 from J, leaving 9 bases between them. This CDR3 has 15 residues. Germline V gene data show CDR1 as MGHDK and CDR2 as SYGVNS. Together with reference TRBV25-1 and TRBJ1-3, the CDR3 gives the full variable domain: EADIYQTPRYLVIGTGKKITLECSQTMGHDKMYWYQQDPGMELHLIHYSYGVNSTEKGDLSSESTVSRIRTEHFPLTLESARPSHTSQYLCASSEPGHSGNTIYFGEGSWLTVV.

This clone was recorded a few times. The V and J genes are TRBV9 and TRBJ2-5, with a possible D match to TRBD2 (6 bases). This CDR3 is built from 13 residues. The germline V and J ends were trimmed by 3 bases and 1 base, with 7 bases remaining between them. The germline CDR1 and CDR2 sequences are SGDLS and YYNGEE. CDR3 region: CASSGGVQETQYF. The CDR3 DNA reads as TGTGCCAGCAGCGGGGGGGTCCAAGAGACCCAGTACTTC.

Only one count was recorded for this clone. The J gene is TRBJ2-3, the V gene TRBV4-2; no definite D call. The V end was cut by 0 bases, the J end by 1 base, with 17 bases between. CDR1 LGHNA and CDR2 YNFKEQ come from the germline V gene. The CDR3 spans 18 residues. The CDR3 loop reads CASSQDLEETFGTDTQYF. DNA for the CDR3: TGTGCCAGCAGCCAAGATTTAGAGGAGACCTTCGGCACAGATACGCAGTATTTT.